Detailed here is one T cell receptor (beta chain). Its specificity is unknown. The data are from a study of identical twins. Study conclusions and caveats: High-abundance cord blood beta clonotypes had fewer insertions; memory repertoires showed none. The study found excess low generation probability among twin-shared out-of-frame alpha sequences.

Each CDR3 protein is one row after TCRdb ran MiXCR on the 5' RACE reads. The repertoire has 1.5 million or so distinct CDR3 sequences, roughly 35% of them found once; the top ten carry more than 0.25%. The sequence was obtained from a newborn girl in good health. Material for sequencing was cord blood.

As DNA, the CDR3 is TGTGCCAGTAGTATAGCCCCAGACAGGGCGATGCATCAGCCCCAGCATTTT. It encodes CASSIAPDRAMHQPQHF. The chain joins TRBV19 to TRBJ1-5; the match to TRBD1 covers 7 bases. Germline V gene sequence: CDR1 LNHDA, CDR2 SQIVND (reference sequence). Germline trimming cut 1 base from V and 5 bases from J; bases unmatched to any gene: 11. This CDR3 region has 17 residues. Filled out from reference TRBV19 and TRBJ1-5, the complete variable domain reads DGGITQSPKYLFRKEGQNVTLSCEQNLNHDAMYWYRQDPGQGLRLIYYSQIVNDFQKGDIAEGYSVSREKKESFPLTVTSAQKNPTAFYLCASSIAPDRAMHQPQHFGDGTRLSIL.